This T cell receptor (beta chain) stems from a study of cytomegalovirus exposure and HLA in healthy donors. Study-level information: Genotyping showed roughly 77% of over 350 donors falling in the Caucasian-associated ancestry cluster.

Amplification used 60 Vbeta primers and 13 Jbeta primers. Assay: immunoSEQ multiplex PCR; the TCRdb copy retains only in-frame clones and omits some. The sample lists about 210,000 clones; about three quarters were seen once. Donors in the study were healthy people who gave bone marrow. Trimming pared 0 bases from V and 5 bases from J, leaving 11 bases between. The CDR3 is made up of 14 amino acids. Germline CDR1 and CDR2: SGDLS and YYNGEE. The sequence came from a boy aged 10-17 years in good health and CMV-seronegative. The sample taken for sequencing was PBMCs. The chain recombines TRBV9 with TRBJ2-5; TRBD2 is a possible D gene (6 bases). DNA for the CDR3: TGTGCCAGCAGCGTAGCTGGGGGGATGGAGACCCAGTACTTC. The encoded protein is CASSVAGGMETQYF.